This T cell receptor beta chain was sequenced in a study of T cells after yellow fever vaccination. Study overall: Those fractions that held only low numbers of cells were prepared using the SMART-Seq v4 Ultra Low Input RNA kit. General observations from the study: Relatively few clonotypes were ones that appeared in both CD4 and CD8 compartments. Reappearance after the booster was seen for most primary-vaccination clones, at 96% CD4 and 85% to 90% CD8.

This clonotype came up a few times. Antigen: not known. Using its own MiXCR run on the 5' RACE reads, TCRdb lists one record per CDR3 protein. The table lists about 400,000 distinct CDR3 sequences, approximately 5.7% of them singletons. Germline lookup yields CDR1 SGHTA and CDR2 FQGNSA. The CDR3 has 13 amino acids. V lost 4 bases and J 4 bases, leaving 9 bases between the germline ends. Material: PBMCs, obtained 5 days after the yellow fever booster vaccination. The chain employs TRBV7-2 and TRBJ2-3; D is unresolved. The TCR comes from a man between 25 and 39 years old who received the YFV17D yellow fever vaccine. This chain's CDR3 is CASSSEAPDTQYF. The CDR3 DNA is TGTGCCAGCAGCTCCGAGGCACCAGATACGCAGTATTTT.